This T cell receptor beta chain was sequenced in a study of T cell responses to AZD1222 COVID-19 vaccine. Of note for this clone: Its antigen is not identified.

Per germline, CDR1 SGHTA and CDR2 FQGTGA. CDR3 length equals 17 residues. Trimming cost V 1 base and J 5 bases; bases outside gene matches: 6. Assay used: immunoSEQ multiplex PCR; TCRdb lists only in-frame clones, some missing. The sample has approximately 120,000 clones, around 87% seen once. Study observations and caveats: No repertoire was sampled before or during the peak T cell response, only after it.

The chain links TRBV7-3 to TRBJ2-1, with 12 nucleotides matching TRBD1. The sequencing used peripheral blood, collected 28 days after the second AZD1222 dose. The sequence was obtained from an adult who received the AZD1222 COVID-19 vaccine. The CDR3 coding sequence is TGTGCCAGCAGCTTAAGTGGGACAGGGGGCTTTGACAATGAGCAGTTCTTC. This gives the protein CASSLSGTGGFDNEQFF.